Below are 19 T cell receptor beta chains sequenced from a single sample in a study of metastatic and nonmetastatic thyroid tumors. TCRdb re-analyzed the PCR reads using MiXCR. The sample holds 50,000 to 60,000 clones, roughly 18% seen once. Each patient came to thyroid surgery without any prior treatment (of any kind). The sequencing input was blood. Source of these receptors: a female donor with papillary thyroid cancer or a benign thyroid nodule (not recorded which). Some clones in this sample may be carry-over from other donors' samples.

V gene TRBV12-3 or TRBV12-4 combines with J gene TRBJ1-5; TRBD1 might be the D (5 bases). Trimming shortened V by 2 bases and J by 3 bases, and 8 bases separated the two germline ends. CDR3 size: 14 residues. The DNA for the CDR3 is TGTGCCAGCAGTTTACGGGGGTCCAATCAGCCCCAGCATTTT. It codes for CASSLRGSNQPQHF.

This clone occurred once. The chain has TRBV11-1 and TRBJ2-1, with TRBD2 matching over 12 bases. The CDR3 consists of 18 residues. CDR1 and CDR2 from the germline V gene are SGHAT and FQDESV (reference sequence). The V segment lost 7 bases and the J segment 0 bases; nucleotides outside the gene matches: 10. CDR3 in DNA: TGTGCCAGCATCTTTGGTACTAGCGGGAGGACCTCCTACAATGAGCAGTTCTTC. It yields the protein CASIFGTSGRTSYNEQFF.

The chain employs TRBV7-9 and TRBJ2-7; 9 nucleotides align to TRBD2. The CDR3 consists of 14 residues. J lost 6 bases, V lost 5 bases, and 8 bases had no gene match. Looked up from germline, CDR1 is SEHNR and CDR2 is FQNEAQ (reference sequence). The CDR3 protein is CASSMGLAWVEQYF. Here the CDR3 DNA reads TGTGCCAGCAGCATGGGACTAGCCTGGGTCGAGCAGTACTTC. The full variable domain, with the rest looked up from reference TRBV7-9 and TRBJ2-7, is DTGVSQNPRHKITKRGQNVTFRCDPISEHNRLYWYRQTLGQGPEFLTYFQNEAQLEKSRLLSDRFSAERPKGSFSTLEIQRTEQGDSAMYLCASSMGLAWVEQYFGPGTRLTVT.

The chain combines TRBV5-1 with TRBJ2-5; no definite D call. The CDR3 sequence is 13 residues long. The germline V gene encodes CDR1 SGHRS and CDR2 YFSETQ. With 3 bases removed from V and 7 bases from J, the gap between germline ends came to 13 bases. This CDR3 is CASSSREAGTQYF. The DNA for the CDR3 is TGCGCCAGCAGCTCTAGAGAAGCAGGGACCCAGTACTTC.

This clone was seen at least ten times. V and J are TRBV11-1 and TRBJ2-3; no definite D call. Trimming removed 3 bases from V and 0 bases from J, with 10 bases in between. The CDR3 sequence is 15 residues long. CDR1 and CDR2 from the germline V gene are SGHAT and FQDESV (reference sequence). The CDR3 protein is CASSFRGASTDTQYF. In DNA form, the CDR3 reads TGTGCCAGCAGCTTCCGCGGAGCTAGCACAGATACGCAGTATTTT.

Ten or more counts support this clone. The CDR3 region has the DNA TGTGCCAGCAGCCCGAGTCAGGCCGGCGGTAGCTCCTACAATGAGCAGTTCTTC. Amino acids: CASSPSQAGGSSYNEQFF. J is TRBJ2-1 and V is TRBV7-2; D not resolved. V lost 5 bases and J 0 bases, leaving 20 bases between the germline ends. The germline gives CDR1 SGHTA, CDR2 FQGNSA. The CDR3 covers 18 residues.

Comments on this clone: At one end the junction does not follow the germline gene, possibly because of a read error. The rearrangement joins TRBV5-1 to TRBJ2-1; D remains unclear. Germline assignment: CDR1 SGHRS and CDR2 YFSETQ. This CDR3 is 13 amino acids long. The CDR3 protein is CASSLERSDEQFF. CDR3 bases: TGTGCCAGCAGCTTGGAGAGGTCCGATGAGCAGTTCTTC.

For this clone: At one of its ends the junction is not consistent with the germline gene, which may arise from a read error. In the same sample, other DNA sequences code for this CDR3. The chain carries TRBV11-3 and TRBJ2-1, with D hard to call. The CDR3 runs to 13 residues. Germline CDR1 reads SGHNT; CDR2 reads YENEEA. The CDR3 loop is CASSLGQHNEQFF. CDR3 DNA sequence: TGTGCCAGCAGCCTCGGTCAGCACAATGAGCAATTCTTC.

This clone was counted ten times or more. The rearrangement joins TRBV11-3 to TRBJ2-3; D gene ambiguous. There are 14 residues in the CDR3. Germline CDR1 reads SGHNT; CDR2 reads YENEEA. V lost 3 bases and J lost 5, with 12 bases in between. The CDR3 sequence is CASSFGGSKDTQYF. The CDR3 DNA is TGTGCCAGCAGCTTCGGCGGTTCTAAAGATACGCAGTATTTT.

This clone appeared many times. V and J are TRBV5-4 and TRBJ2-5; 8 bases are a match to TRBD1. Germline lookup yields CDR1 SGHNT and CDR2 YYREEE (reference sequence). The ends lost 0 bases at V and 5 bases at J; junction bases unmatched: 3. There are 14 residues in the CDR3. The CDR3 coding sequence is TGTGCCAGCAGCTTGGGACAGGGGCCGGAGACCCAGTACTTC. Translated, it gives CASSLGQGPETQYF.

This clone has at least ten counts. J is TRBJ2-5 and V is TRBV29-1; TRBD1 is a possible D gene (6 bases). The CDR3 is 13 amino acids. Trimming took 4 bases from V and 0 from J, leaving 9 bases between them. CDR1 and CDR2 from the germline V gene are SQVTM and ANQGSEA. The CDR3 DNA follows: TGCAGCGTTGTGGACAGTCACCAAGAGACCCAGTACTTC. Amino acids: CSVVDSHQETQYF.

In its sample, this clone was seen a few times. A read error may produce the germline difference seen at one junction end. This rearrangement joins TRBV2 to TRBJ1-1, with D uncertain. Germline assignment: CDR1 SNHLY and CDR2 FYNNEI. The CDR3 totals 14 residues. CDR3 nucleotides: TGTGCCAGCGGCGAGATTGGGTCGAACACTGAAGATTTCTTT. It translates to CASGEIGSNTEDFF.

This clone was seen at least ten times. The V call is TRBV28, the J call TRBJ2-3; 8 bases fit TRBD2. From germline, CDR1 is MDHEN and CDR2 SYDVKM. The CDR3 length is 13 residues. The J segment lost 4 bases and the V segment lost 9 bases, leaving 6 bases of the junction unmatched. The CDR3, as DNA: TGTGCCAGTGCGGCGGGAGGCCCAGATACGCAGTATTTT. It specifies CASAAGGPDTQYF.

This clone has more than one count but fewer than ten. In DNA form, the CDR3 reads TGTGCCAGCAGCAGGGGCTCTTTAAACACCATATATTTT. It yields the protein CASSRGSLNTIYF. This chain links TRBV6-1 with TRBJ1-3, with D tentatively TRBD1 (6 bases). The CDR3 loop spans 13 amino acids. The germline V gene encodes CDR1 MNHNS and CDR2 SASEGT. V lost 6 bases and J lost 6, with 12 bases in between.

This clone was counted many times. The chain is built from TRBV20-1 and TRBJ1-4, with D perhaps TRBD1 (5 bases). CDR3 size: 14 residues. Germline V gives CDR1 DFQATT, CDR2 SNEGSKA (reference sequence). The V gene lost 1 base and the J gene lost 2 bases, with 8 bases spanning the gap. The CDR3 bases are TGCAGTGCTAGAGTCCGGGGGACTAATGAAAAACTGTTTTTT. Its translation is CSARVRGTNEKLFF.

This clone was detected a few times. The identical CDR3 is also encoded by other nucleotide sequences in the sample. The V and J genes are TRBV19 and TRBJ1-6; D remains ambiguous. Germline V gene data show CDR1 as LNHDA and CDR2 as SQIVND (reference sequence). Trimming removed 3 bases at V and 10 bases at J, with 10 bases between. The CDR3 is 13 residues long. CDR3: CASSIGDRSPLHF. The DNA for the CDR3 is TGTGCCAGTAGTATTGGAGATAGGTCACCCCTCCACTTT.

The rearrangement uses TRBV18 and TRBJ1-5, with TRBD1 matching over 8 bases. The J segment lost 7 bases and the V segment lost 5 bases, leaving 7 bases of the junction unmatched. Germline CDR1 KGHSH, CDR2 LQKENI. The CDR3 extends over 14 amino acids. The CDR3 sequence: CASSANRGSQPQHF. The CDR3 DNA reads TGTGCCAGCTCAGCTAACAGGGGGAGCCAGCCCCAGCATTTT.

This clone was found many times. This chain connects TRBV3-1 to TRBJ1-5; 11 positions match TRBD1. The germline gives CDR1 LGHDT, CDR2 YNNKEL (reference sequence). CDR3 length: 14 residues. V was pared by 4 bases and J by 7 bases, with 3 bases of the junction left unmatched. CDR3 nucleotide sequence: TGTGCCAGCAGCCGGACAGGGGGCGGGCAGCCCCAGCATTTT. This codes for CASSRTGGGQPQHF.

A note on this clone: A read error may explain this, as a much larger clone is one base away. The same CDR3 arises from other DNA sequences in this sample as well. This chain links TRBV30 with TRBJ2-5; either TRBD1 or TRBD2 may fit D (5 bases each). The CDR3 length is 11 residues. The germline V gene encodes CDR1 GTSNPN and CDR2 SVGIG (reference sequence). CDR3 in DNA: TGCGCCTGGACCGGGACAGAGACCCAGTACTTC. Translation gives CAWTGTETQYF. The entire variable domain, with the rest obtained from reference TRBV30 and TRBJ2-5, is as follows: SQTIHQWPATLVQPVGSPLSLECTVEGTSNPNLYWYRQAAGRGLQLLFYSVGIGQISSEVPQNLSASRPQDRQFILSSKKLLLSDSGFYLCAWTGTETQYFGPGTRLLVL.